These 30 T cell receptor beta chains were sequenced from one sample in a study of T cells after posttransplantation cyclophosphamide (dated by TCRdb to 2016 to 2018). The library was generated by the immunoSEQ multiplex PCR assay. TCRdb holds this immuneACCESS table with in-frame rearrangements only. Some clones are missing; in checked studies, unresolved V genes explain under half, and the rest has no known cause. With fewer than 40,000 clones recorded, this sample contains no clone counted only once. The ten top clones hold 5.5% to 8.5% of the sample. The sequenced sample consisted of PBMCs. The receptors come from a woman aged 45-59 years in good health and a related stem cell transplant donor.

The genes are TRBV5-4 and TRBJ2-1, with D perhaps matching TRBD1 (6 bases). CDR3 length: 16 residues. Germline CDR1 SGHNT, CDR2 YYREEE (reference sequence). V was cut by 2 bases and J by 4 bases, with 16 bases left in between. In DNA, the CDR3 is TGTGCCAGCAGCTTAGGGCTAGGGACACAGTACAATGAGCAGTTCTTC. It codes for CASSLGLGTQYNEQFF.

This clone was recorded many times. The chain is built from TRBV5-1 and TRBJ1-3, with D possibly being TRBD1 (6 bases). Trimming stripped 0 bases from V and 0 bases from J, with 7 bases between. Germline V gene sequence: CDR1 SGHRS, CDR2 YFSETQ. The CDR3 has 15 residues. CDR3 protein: CASSLGGHSGNTIYF. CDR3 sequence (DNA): TGCGCCAGCAGCTTGGGGGGACACTCTGGAAACACCATATATTTT.

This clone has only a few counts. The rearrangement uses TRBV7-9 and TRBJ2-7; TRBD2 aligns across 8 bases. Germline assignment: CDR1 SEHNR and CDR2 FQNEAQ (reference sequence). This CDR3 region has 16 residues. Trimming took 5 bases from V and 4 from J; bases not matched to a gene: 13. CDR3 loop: CASSPGGGWAGYEQYF. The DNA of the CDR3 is TGTGCCAGCAGCCCCGGGGGGGGCTGGGCTGGGTACGAGCAGTACTTC.

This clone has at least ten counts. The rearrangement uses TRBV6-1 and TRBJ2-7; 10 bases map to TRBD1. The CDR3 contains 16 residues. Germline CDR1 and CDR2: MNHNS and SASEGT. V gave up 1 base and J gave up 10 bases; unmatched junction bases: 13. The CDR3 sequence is CASSEGWDRGALSQYF. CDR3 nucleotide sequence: TGTGCCAGCAGTGAAGGGTGGGACAGGGGCGCGCTGTCCCAGTACTTC.

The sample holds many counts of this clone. CDR3 region: CASSGADVNRNTEAFF. CDR3 DNA: TGTGCCAGCAGTGGGGCAGATGTTAATCGGAACACTGAAGCTTTCTTT. V and J are TRBV2 and TRBJ1-1; unclear D gene. The CDR3 is 16 residues long. Trimming took 4 bases from V and 1 from J, leaving 16 bases between them. Germline values: CDR1 SNHLY, CDR2 FYNNEI.

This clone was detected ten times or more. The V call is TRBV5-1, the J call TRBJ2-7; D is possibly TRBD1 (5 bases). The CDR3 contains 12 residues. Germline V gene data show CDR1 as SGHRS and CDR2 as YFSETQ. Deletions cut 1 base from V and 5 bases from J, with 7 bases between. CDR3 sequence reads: CASSLTRDEQYF. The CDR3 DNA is TGCGCCAGCAGCTTGACCAGGGACGAGCAGTACTTC.

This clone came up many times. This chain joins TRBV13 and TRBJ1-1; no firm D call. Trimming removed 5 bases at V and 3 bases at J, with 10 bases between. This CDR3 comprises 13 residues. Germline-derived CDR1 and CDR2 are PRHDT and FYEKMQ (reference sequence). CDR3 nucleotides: TGTGCCAGCAGCGCCCGACAAGACACTGAAGCTTTCTTT. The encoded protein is CASSARQDTEAFF.

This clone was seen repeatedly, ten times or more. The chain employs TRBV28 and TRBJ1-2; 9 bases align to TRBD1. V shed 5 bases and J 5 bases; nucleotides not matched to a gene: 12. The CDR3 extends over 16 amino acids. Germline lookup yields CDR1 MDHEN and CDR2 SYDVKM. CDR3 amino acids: CASSRSTGGQGYGYTF. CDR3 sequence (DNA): TGTGCCAGCAGTCGATCGACAGGGGGGCAGGGGTATGGCTACACCTTC.

The DNA of the CDR3 is TGCAGCGTTGGGCCGAACACAGATACGCAGTATTTT. As protein: CSVGPNTDTQYF. The rearrangement uses TRBV29-1 and TRBJ2-3, with unresolved D. The germline V and J ends were trimmed by 4 bases and 2 bases, with 7 bases remaining between them. Germline V CDR1 and CDR2: SQVTM, ANQGSEA. The CDR3 is 12 amino acids.

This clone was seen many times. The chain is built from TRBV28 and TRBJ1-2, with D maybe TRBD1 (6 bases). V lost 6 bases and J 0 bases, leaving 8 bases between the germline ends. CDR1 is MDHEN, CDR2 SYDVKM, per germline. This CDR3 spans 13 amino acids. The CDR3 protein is CASSPGANYGYTF. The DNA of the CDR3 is TGTGCCAGCAGCCCAGGGGCTAACTATGGCTACACCTTC.

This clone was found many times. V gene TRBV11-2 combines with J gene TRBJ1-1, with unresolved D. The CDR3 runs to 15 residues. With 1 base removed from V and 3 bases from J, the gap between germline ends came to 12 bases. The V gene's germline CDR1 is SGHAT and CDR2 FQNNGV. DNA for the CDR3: TGTGCCAGCAGCTTAGGATCTCGCGGAGACACTGAAGCTTTCTTT. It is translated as CASSLGSRGDTEAFF. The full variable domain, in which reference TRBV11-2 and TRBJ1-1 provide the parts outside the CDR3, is EAGVAQSPRYKIIEKRQSVAFWCNPISGHATLYWYQQILGQGPKLLIQFQNNGVVDDSQLPKDRFSAERLKGVDSTLKIQPAKLEDSAVYLCASSLGSRGDTEAFFGQGTRLTVV.

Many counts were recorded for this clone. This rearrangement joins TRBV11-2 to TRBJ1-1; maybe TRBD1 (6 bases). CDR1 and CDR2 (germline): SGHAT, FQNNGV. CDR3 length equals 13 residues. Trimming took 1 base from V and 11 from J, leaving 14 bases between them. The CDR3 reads CASSLAGALFAFF. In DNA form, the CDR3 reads TGTGCCAGCAGCTTAGCAGGGGCTCTGTTTGCTTTCTTT.

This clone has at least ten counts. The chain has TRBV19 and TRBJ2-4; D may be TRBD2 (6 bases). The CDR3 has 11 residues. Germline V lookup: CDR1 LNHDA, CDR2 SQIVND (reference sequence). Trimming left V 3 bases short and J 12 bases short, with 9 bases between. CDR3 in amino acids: CASSIGGTQYF. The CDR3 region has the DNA TGTGCCAGTAGTATTGGGGGGACTCAGTACTTC.

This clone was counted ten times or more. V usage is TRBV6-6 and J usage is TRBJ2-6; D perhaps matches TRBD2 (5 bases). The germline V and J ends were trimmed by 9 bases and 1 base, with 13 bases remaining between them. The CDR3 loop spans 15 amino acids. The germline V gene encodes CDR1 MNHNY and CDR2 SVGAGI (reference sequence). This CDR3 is CASRHGGSGANVLTF. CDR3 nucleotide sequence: TGTGCCAGTCGGCACGGCGGGTCTGGGGCCAACGTCCTGACTTTC.

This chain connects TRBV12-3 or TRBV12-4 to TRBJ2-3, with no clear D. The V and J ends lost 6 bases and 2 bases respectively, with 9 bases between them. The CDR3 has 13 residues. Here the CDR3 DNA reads TGTGCCAGCAGCCTAGTAGACACAGATACGCAGTATTTT. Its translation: CASSLVDTDTQYF.

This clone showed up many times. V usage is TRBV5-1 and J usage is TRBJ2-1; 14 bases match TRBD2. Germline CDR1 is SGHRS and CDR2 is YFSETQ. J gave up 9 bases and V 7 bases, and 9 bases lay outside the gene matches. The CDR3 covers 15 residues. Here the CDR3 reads CASLNGTSGGSEQFF. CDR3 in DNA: TGCGCCAGCCTTAATGGGACTAGCGGGGGCAGTGAGCAGTTCTTC. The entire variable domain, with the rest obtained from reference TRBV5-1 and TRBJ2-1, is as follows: KAGVTQTPRYLIKTRGQQVTLSCSPISGHRSVSWYQQTPGQGLQFLFEYFSETQRNKGNFPGRFSGRQFSNSRSEMNVSTLELGDSALYLCASLNGTSGGSEQFFGPGTRLTVL.

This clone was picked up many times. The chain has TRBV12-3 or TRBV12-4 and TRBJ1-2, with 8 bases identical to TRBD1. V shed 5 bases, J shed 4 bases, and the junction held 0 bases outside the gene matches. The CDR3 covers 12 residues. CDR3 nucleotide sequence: TGTGCCAGCAGTACAGGGGGCTATGGCTACACCTTC. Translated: CASSTGGYGYTF.

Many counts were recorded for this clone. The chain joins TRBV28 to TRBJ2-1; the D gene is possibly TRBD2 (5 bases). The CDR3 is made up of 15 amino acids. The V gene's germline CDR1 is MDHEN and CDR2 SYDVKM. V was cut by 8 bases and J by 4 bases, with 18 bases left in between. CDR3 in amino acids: CASRVPRAPYNEQFF. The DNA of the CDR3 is TGTGCCAGCCGGGTCCCGCGGGCGCCTTACAATGAGCAGTTCTTC.

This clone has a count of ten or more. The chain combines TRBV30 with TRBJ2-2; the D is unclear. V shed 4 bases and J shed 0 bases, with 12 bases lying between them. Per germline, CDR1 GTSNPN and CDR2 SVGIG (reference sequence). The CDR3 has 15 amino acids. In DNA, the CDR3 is TGTGCCTGGACTCAAGTCCTAACGAACACCGGGGAGCTGTTTTTT. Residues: CAWTQVLTNTGELFF.

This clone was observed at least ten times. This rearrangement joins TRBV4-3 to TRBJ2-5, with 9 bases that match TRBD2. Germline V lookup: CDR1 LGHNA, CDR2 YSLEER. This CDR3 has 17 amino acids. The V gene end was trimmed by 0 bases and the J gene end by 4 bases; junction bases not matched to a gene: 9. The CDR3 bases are TGCGCCAGCAGCCAAGACTCGATAGCGGGAGCGGGAGAGACCCAGTACTTC. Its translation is CASSQDSIAGAGETQYF.

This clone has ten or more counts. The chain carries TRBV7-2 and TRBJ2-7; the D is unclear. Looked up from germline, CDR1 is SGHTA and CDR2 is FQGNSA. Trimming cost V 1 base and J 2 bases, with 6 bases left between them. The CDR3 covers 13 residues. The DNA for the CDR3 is TGTGCCAGCAGCTTAGTTGCTACCTACGAGCAGTACTTC. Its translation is CASSLVATYEQYF.

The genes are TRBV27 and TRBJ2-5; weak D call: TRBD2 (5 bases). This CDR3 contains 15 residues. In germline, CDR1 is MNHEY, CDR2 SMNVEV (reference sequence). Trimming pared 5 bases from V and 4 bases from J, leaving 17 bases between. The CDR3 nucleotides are TGTGCCAGCAGTCCGCGGAGGAGTTCGGGAGAGACCCAGTACTTC. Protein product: CASSPRRSSGETQYF.

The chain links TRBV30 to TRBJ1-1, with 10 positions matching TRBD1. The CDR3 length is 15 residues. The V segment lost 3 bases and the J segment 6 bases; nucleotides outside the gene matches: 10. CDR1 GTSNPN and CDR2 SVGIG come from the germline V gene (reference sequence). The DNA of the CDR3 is TGTGCCTGGAGCTCCATAGGGGACAGGGGCCCTGAAGCTTTCTTT. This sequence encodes CAWSSIGDRGPEAFF.

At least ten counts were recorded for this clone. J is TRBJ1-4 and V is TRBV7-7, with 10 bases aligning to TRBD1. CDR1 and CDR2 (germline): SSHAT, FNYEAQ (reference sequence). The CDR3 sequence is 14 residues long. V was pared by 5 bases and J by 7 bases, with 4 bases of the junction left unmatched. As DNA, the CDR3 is TGTGCCAGCAGCCCCGGGACAGGGGCTGAAAAACTGTTTTTT. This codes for CASSPGTGAEKLFF. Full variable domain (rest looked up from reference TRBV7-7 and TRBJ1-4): GAGVSQSPRYKVTKRGQDVTLRCDPISSHATLYWYQQALGQGPEFLTYFNYEAQPDKSGLPSDRFSAERPEGSISTLTIQRTEQRDSAMYRCASSPGTGAEKLFFGSGTQLSVL.

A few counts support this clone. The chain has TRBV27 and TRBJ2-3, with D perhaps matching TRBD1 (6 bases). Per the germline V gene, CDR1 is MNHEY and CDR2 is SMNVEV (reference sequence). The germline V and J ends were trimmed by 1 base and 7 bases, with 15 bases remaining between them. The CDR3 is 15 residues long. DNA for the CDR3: TGTGCCAGCAGTTTATACAGGGAAGGCAGGAATACGCAGTATTTT. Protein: CASSLYREGRNTQYF.

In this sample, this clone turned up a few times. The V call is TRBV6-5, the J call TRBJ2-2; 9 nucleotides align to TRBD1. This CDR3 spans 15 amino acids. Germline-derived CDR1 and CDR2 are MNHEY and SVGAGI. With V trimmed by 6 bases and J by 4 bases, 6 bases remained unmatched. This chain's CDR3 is CASRIQGASTGELFF. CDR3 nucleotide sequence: TGTGCCAGCAGGATACAGGGGGCAAGCACCGGGGAGCTGTTTTTT.

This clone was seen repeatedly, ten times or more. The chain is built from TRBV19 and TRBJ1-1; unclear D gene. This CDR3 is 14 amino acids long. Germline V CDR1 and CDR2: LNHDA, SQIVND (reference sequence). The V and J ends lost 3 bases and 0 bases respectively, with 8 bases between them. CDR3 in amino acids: CASSITDLNTEAFF. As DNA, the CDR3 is TGTGCCAGTAGTATTACAGACCTGAACACTGAAGCTTTCTTT.

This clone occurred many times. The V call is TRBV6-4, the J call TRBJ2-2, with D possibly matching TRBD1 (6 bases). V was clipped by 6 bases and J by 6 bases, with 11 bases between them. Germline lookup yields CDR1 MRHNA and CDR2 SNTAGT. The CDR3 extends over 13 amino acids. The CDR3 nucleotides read TGTGCCAGCAGGCACGAGGGGGCCGGGGAGCTGTTTTTT. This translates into CASRHEGAGELFF.

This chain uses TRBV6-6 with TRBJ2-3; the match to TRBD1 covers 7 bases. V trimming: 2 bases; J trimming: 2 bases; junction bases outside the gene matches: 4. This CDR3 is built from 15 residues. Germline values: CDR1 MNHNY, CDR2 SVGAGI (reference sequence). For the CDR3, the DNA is TGTGCCAGCAGTTACAGAGGGGGCGACACAGATACGCAGTATTTT. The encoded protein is CASSYRGGDTDTQYF.

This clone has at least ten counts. CDR3 nucleotides: TGCGCCAGCAGTCTGAGTGGGCAGAGCTCCTACAATGAGCAGTTCTTC. Its translation: CASSLSGQSSYNEQFF. The chain has TRBV5-1 and TRBJ2-1; D gene unclear. The germline V gene has CDR1 SGHRS and CDR2 YFSETQ. This CDR3 comprises 16 residues. Trimming left V 5 bases short and J 0 bases short, with 15 bases between.